This TCR beta chain was captured in a study of blood T cell repertoires in COVID-19. Study-level information: Sites across the United States, Italy and Spain contributed samples from acute and convalescent COVID-19. Sample material is recorded as cDNA or gDNA derived from T cells, B-cell-depleted T cells, or PBMCs.

This clone was found once. In the source study's methods: Amplification from reference gene primers served as the basis for estimated nucleated cell counts. Method: immunoSEQ multiplex PCR; TCRdb's copy keeps in-frame clones and lacks some. The V and J calls and clone size come from that table; D and trimming were worked out from the DNA. Of around 200,000 clones listed, around 84% are singletons. V lost 0 bases and J lost 5, with 10 bases in between. CDR3 length: 14 residues. Germline lookup yields CDR1 SNHLY and CDR2 FYNNEI. Material: peripheral blood. The TCR originated in a man between 25 and 39 years old with active or convalescent COVID-19. V gene TRBV2 combines with J gene TRBJ1-2, with D possibly being TRBD1 (5 bases). CDR3 DNA: TGTGCCAGCAGTGAAGCCGGGGGTTGGTATGGCTACACCTTC. Protein: CASSEAGGWYGYTF.